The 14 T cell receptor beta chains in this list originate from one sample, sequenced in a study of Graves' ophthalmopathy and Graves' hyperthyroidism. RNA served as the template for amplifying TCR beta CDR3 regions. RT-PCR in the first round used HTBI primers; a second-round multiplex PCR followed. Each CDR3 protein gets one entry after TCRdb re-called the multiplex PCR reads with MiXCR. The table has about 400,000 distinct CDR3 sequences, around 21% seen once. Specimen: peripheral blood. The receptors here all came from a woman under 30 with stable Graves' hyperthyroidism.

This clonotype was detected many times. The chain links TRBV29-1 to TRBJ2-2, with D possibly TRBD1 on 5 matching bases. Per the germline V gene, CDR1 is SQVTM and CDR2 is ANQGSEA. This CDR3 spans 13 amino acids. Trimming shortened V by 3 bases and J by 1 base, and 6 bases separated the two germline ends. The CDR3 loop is CSVDRENTGELFF. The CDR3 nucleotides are TGCAGCGTTGACAGGGAGAACACCGGGGAGCTGTTTTTT.

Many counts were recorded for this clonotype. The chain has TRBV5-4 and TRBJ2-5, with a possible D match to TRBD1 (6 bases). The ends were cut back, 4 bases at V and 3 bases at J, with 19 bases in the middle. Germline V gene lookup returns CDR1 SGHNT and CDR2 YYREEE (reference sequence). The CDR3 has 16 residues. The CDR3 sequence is CASSRWTATQKETQYF. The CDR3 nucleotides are TGTGCCAGCAGCCGATGGACAGCGACTCAAAAAGAGACCCAGTACTTC.

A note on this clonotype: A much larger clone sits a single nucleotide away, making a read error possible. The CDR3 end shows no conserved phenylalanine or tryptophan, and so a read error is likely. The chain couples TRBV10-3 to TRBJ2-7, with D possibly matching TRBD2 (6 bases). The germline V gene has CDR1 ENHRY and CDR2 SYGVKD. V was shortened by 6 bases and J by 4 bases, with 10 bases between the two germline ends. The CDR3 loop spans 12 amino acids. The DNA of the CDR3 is TGTGCCATCAGGACCGGGACTTACGAGCAGTACTAC. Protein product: CAIRTGTYEQYY.

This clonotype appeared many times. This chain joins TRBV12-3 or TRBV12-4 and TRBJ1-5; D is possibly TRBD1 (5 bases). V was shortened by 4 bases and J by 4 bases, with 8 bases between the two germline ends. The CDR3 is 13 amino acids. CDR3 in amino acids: CASSWDGNQPQHF. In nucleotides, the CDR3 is TGTGCCAGCAGTTGGGACGGTAATCAGCCCCAGCATTTT.

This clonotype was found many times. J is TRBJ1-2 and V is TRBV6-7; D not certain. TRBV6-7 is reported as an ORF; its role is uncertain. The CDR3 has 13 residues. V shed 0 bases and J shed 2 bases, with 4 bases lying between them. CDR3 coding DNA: TGTGCCAGCAGTTACTCAGGGAACTATGGCTACACCTTC. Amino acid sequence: CASSYSGNYGYTF.

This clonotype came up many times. The CDR3 reads CASSQDLGRIGAEAFF. In DNA form, the CDR3 reads TGCGCCAGCAGCCAAGATCTCGGGCGGATTGGCGCTGAAGCTTTCTTT. The rearrangement uses TRBV4-3 and TRBJ1-1, with D hard to call. The CDR3 is made up of 16 amino acids. V was clipped by 0 bases and J by 6 bases, with 17 bases between them. In germline, CDR1 is LGHNA, CDR2 YSLEER.

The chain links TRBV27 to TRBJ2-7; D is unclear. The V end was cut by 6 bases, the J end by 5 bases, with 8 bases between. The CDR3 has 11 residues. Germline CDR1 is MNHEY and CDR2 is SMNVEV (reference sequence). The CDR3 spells CASRGFHEQYF. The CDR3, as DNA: TGTGCCAGCAGAGGGTTCCACGAGCAGTACTTC.

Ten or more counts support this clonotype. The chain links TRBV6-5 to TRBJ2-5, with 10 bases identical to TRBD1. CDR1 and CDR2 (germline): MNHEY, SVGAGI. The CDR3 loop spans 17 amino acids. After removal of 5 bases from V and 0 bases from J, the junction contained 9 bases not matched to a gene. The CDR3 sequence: CASSLWRQGADQETQYF. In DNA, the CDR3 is TGTGCCAGCAGTCTATGGAGACAGGGGGCGGACCAAGAGACCCAGTACTTC.

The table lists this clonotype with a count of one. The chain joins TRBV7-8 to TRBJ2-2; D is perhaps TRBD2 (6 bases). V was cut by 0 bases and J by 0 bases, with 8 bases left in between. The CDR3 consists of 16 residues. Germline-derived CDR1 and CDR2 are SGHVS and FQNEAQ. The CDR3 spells CASSLAGGPNTGELFF. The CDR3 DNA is TGTGCCAGCAGCTTAGCGGGAGGCCCGAACACCGGGGAGCTGTTTTTT.

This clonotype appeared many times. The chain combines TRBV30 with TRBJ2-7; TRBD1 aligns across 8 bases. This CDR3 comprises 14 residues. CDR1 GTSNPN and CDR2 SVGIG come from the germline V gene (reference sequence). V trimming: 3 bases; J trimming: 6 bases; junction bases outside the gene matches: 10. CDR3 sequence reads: CAWRPKGDRREQYF. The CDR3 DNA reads TGTGCCTGGAGGCCCAAAGGGGACAGGCGCGAGCAGTACTTC. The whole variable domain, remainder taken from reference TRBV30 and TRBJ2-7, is SQTIHQWPATLVQPVGSPLSLECTVEGTSNPNLYWYRQAAGRGLQLLFYSVGIGQISSEVPQNLSASRPQDRQFILSSKKLLLSDSGFYLCAWRPKGDRREQYFGPGTRLTVT.

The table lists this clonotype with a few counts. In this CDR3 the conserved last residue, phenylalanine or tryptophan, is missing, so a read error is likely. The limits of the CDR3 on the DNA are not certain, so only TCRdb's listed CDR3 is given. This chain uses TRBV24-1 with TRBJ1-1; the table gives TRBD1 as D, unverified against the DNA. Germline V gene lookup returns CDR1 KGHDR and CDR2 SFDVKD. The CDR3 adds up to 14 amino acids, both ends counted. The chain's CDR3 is CATSKAGQNTEACL.

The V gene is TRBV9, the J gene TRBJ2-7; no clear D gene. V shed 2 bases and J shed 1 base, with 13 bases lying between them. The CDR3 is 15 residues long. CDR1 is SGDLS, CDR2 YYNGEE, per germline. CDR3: CASSVGESLSYEQYF. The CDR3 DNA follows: TGTGCCAGCAGCGTCGGTGAGAGCCTGTCCTACGAGCAGTACTTC.

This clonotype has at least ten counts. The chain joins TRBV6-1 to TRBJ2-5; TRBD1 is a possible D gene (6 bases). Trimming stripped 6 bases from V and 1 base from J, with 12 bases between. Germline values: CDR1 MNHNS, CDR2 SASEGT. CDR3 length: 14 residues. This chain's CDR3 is CASRGTRLQETQYF. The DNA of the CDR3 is TGTGCCAGCAGGGGGACACGGCTCCAAGAGACCCAGTACTTC.

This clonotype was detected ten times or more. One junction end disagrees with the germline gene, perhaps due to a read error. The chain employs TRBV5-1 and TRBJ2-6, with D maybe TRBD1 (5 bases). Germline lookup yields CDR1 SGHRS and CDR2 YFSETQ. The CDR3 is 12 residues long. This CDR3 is CASESGADVLTF. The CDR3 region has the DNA TGCGCCAGCGAATCTGGGGCCGACGTCCTGACTTTC.